The rows below give T cell receptor beta chains drawn from one sample of a study of blood T cell repertoires in COVID-19. Sequencing used immunoSEQ multiplex PCR; TCRdb keeps in-frame clones, though not all of them. The data show about 370,000 clones, with 85% to 90% seen just once and roughly 0.99% held by the top ten. The sequenced sample consisted of PBMCs or T cells enriched from blood (not recorded which). These receptors all stem from a young man who had recovered from COVID-19. Both conserved end residues are part of each CDR3. D genes are given only for firm matches. Part of the rows lack a size; the others show once, few, many or a class for expanded clones.

V,J,size,D,DNA,CDR3
TRBV6-5,TRBJ1-3,NA,NA,TGTGCCAGCAGCACAGGCGATGCTGGAAACACCATATATTTT,CASSTGDAGNTIYF
TRBV9,TRBJ1-3,NA,NA,TGTGCCAGCAGCGCCCTACCAGGGGATTCGGGAAACACCATATATTTT,CASSALPGDSGNTIYF
TRBV19,TRBJ2-6,NA,NA,TGTGCCAGTAGTATCTCATCCACAGGGTCTGGGGCCAACGTCCTGACTTTC,CASSISSTGSGANVLTF
TRBV7-9,TRBJ2-5,NA,NA,TGTGCCAGCACGTCCCGGGGAATGGGCGGGCCCCTCGAGACCCAGTACTTC,CASTSRGMGGPLETQYF
TRBV7-9,TRBJ2-2,NA,NA,TGTGCCAGCATCAAGCCTCGACGGACTCTTAACACCGGGGAGCTGTTTTTT,CASIKPRRTLNTGELFF
TRBV6-1,TRBJ1-1,NA,NA,TGTGCCAGCAGTGTGTTCTCAGGGGCAGGCCCTCGGGGCACTGAAGCTTTCTTT,CASSVFSGAGPRGTEAFF
TRBV7-3,TRBJ1-2,NA,NA,TGTGCCAGCAGCTCTAATGGGGGCTCAGGGAATGGCTACACCTTC,CASSSNGGSGNGYTF
TRBV1,TRBJ1-4,NA,NA,TGCACCAGCAGCCAACTGGCAGGGACAGGGGGCTATAATGAAAAACTGTTTTTT,CTSSQLAGTGGYNEKLFF
TRBV28,TRBJ2-7,NA,TRBD2,TGTGCCAGCAGTTTAGCCGGGACTAGCGGGAGGGCTAGAGAGCAGTACTTC,CASSLAGTSGRAREQYF
TRBV19,TRBJ2-5,NA,TRBD1,TGTGCCAGTAGGGGGCAGGGGGTCCCAGAGACCCAGTACTTC,CASRGQGVPETQYF
TRBV10-3,TRBJ2-3,NA,NA,TGTGCCATCAAAACAGCGGTAAGGGCAGATACGCAGTATTTT,CAIKTAVRADTQYF
TRBV5-6,TRBJ2-1,NA,TRBD2,TGTGCCAGCAGCTTGGGACTAGCGGGAGCTGAGCAGTTCTTC,CASSLGLAGAEQFF
TRBV27,TRBJ1-1,NA,TRBD1,TGTGCCAGCAGTCTCGGACAGGTGAACACTGAAGCTTTCTTT,CASSLGQVNTEAFF
TRBV7-2,TRBJ2-1,NA,NA,TGTGCCAGCAGCCCCTCGAGGCGGGACTCCTACAATGAGCAGTTCTTC,CASSPSRRDSYNEQFF
TRBV19,TRBJ1-3,NA,TRBD1,TGTGCCAGTACCTTGACAGGGACGTCCGGAAACACCATATATTTT,CASTLTGTSGNTIYF
TRBV4-1,TRBJ2-7,NA,TRBD2,TGCGCCAGCAGCCAACCGCTAGCGGGAGGGCTGAAGGGTGAGCAGTACTTC,CASSQPLAGGLKGEQYF
TRBV28,TRBJ1-2,few,NA,TGTGCCAGCAGTAAGAACAGCGGGAACTATGGCTACACCTTC,CASSKNSGNYGYTF
TRBV30,TRBJ2-2,NA,NA,TGTGCCTGGATGGGTGGGAGTTCCGGGGAGCTGTTTTTT,CAWMGGSSGELFF
TRBV7-2,TRBJ1-2,once,NA,TGTGCCAGCAGCACCGGACTGGGGAGGTCCGTCTACACCTTC,CASSTGLGRSVYTF
TRBV27,TRBJ1-2,NA,NA,TGTGCCAGCAGCCCACGGGGGAATGGCTACACCTTC,CASSPRGNGYTF
TRBV6-5,TRBJ2-7,NA,TRBD2,TGTGCCAGCAGTTACGAAGGGCCCGCGGGAGCTGGGCAGTACTTC,CASSYEGPAGAGQYF
TRBV28,TRBJ1-2,NA,NA,TGTGCCACCCAGACAGATAGGATCCCCCCTTATGGCTACACCTTC,CATQTDRIPPYGYTF
TRBV3-1/TRBV3-2,TRBJ1-6,once,TRBD1,TGTGCCAGCAGCCAAGAGTGGACAGGGGACTCACCCCTCCACTTT,CASSQEWTGDSPLHF
TRBV4-3,TRBJ1-2,once,NA,TGCGCCAGCAGCCAAGACGGAGGGATCTATGGCTACACCTTC,CASSQDGGIYGYTF
TRBV7-9,TRBJ2-1,few,NA,TGTGCCAGCAGCACAGAGAACTCCTACAATGAGCAGTTCTTC,CASSTENSYNEQFF
TRBV5-1,TRBJ2-1,NA,NA,TGCGCCAGCGCCGAGCCAGGCTACAATGAGCAGTTCTTC,CASAEPGYNEQFF
TRBV19,TRBJ1-2,NA,NA,TGTGCCAGTAGTATAGGGGGCAGTCAGTTCTATGGCTACACCTTC,CASSIGGSQFYGYTF
TRBV7-3,TRBJ2-3,NA,NA,TGTGCCAGCAGCTTCACTAGGACAGATACGCAGTATTTT,CASSFTRTDTQYF
TRBV14,TRBJ2-1,NA,NA,TGTGCCAGCAGCCAAGACGCCGGGGAGCAGTTCTTC,CASSQDAGEQFF